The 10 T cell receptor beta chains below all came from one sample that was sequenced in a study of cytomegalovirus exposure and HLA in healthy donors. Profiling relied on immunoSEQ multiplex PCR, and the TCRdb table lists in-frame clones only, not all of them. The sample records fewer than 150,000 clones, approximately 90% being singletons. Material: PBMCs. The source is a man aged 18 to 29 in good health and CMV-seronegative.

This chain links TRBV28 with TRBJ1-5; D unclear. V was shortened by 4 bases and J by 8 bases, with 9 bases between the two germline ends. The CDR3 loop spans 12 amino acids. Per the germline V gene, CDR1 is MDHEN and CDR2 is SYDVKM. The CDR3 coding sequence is TGTGCCAGCAGTTCGGTAACCGAGCCCCAGCATTTT. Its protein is CASSSVTEPQHF.

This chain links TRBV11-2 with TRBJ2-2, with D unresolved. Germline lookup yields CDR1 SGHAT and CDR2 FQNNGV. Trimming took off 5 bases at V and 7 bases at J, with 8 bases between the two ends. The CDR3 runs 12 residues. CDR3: CASSLSGGELFF. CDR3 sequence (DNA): TGTGCCAGCAGCCTATCAGGCGGGGAGCTGTTTTTT.

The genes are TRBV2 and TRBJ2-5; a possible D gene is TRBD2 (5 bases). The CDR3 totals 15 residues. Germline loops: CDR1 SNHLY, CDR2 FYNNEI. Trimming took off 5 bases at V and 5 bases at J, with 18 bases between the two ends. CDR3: CASSPRGLSGETQYF. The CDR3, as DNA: TGTGCCAGCAGTCCTCGGGGTTTGAGTGGGGAGACCCAGTACTTC.

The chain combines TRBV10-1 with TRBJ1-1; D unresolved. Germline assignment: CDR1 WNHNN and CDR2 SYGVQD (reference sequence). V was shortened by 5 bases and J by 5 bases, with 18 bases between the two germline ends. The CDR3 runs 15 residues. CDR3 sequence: CASSTGRYSGTEAFF. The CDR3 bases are TGCGCCAGCAGTACCGGACGGTACTCGGGGACTGAAGCTTTCTTT.

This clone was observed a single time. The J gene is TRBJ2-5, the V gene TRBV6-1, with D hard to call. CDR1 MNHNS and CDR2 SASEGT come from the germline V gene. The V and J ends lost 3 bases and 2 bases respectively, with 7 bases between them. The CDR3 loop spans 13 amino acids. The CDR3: CASSDFLQETQYF. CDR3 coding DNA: TGTGCCAGCAGTGACTTCTTACAAGAGACCCAGTACTTC.

DNA for the CDR3: TGTGCCAGCAGTTTGTGGGAGTCCTACAATGAGCAGTTCTTC. It yields the protein CASSLWESYNEQFF. The chain has TRBV28 and TRBJ2-1; D is possibly TRBD2 (5 bases). The CDR3 length is 14 residues. Germline loops: CDR1 MDHEN, CDR2 SYDVKM. The V and J ends lost 3 bases and 1 base respectively, with 7 bases between them.

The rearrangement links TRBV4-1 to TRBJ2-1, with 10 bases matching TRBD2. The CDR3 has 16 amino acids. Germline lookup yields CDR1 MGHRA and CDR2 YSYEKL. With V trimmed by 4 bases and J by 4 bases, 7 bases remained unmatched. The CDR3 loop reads CASSPLAGGGYNEQFF. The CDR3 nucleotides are TGCGCCAGCAGCCCCTTAGCGGGGGGTGGATACAATGAGCAGTTCTTC.

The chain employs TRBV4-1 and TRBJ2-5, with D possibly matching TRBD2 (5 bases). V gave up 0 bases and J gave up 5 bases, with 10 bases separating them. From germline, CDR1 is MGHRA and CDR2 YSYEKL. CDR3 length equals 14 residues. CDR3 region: CASSQDDRGETQYF. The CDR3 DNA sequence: TGCGCCAGCAGCCAAGACGATCGCGGGGAGACCCAGTACTTC.

The CDR3 coding sequence is TGTGCCAGCAAGGAGACCACAACGAACACCGGGGAGCTGTTTTTT. The encoded protein is CASKETTTNTGELFF. The chain employs TRBV2 and TRBJ2-2; D is unresolved. V lost 7 bases and J 0 bases, leaving 12 bases between the germline ends. The CDR3 consists of 15 residues. The germline CDR1 and CDR2 sequences are SNHLY and FYNNEI.

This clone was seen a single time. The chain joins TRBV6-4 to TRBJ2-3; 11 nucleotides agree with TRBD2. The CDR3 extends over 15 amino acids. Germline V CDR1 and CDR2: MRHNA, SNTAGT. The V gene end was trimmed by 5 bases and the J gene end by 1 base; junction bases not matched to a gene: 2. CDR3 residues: CASSLSGGGTDTQYF. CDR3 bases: TGTGCCAGCAGTCTTAGCGGGGGGGGCACAGATACGCAGTATTTT.